This TCR beta chain was profiled in a study of identical twins. General study points: Clonotypes of the beta chain that were abundant in cord blood carried fewer insertions (memory repertoires showed none).

With 3 bases clipped from V and 4 bases from J, the junction kept 2 bases outside the gene matches. Germline V gene lookup returns CDR1 LNHDA and CDR2 SQIVND (reference sequence). The CDR3 contains 13 residues. Each CDR3 protein gets one entry after TCRdb re-called the 5' RACE reads with MiXCR. Of some 1,700,000 distinct CDR3 sequences listed, under 35% are singletons. With regard to this clonotype: The antigen remains undetermined.

The chain recombines TRBV19 with TRBJ1-2, with 7 nucleotides matching TRBD1. The TCR sequence derives from a newborn girl in good health. Sequenced material: cord blood. CDR3 sequence: CASSIGTVYGYTF. As DNA, the CDR3 is TGTGCCAGTAGTATCGGGACAGTCTATGGCTACACCTTC.